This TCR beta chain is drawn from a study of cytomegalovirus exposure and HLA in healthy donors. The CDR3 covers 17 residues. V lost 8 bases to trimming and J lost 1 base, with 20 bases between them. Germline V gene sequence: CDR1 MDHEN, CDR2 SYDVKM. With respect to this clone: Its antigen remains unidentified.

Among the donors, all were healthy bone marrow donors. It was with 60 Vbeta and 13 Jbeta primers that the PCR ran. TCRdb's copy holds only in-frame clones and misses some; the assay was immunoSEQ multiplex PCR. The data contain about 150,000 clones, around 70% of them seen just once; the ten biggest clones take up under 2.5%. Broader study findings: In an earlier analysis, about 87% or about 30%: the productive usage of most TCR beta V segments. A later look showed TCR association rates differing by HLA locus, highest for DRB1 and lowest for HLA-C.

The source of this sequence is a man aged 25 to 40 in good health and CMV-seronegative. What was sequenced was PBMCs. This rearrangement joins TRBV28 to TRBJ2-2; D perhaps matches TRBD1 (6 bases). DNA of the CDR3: TGTGCCAGCGGCCGCGGTAAAGGGACACTGAACACCGGGGAGCTGTTTTTT. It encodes CASGRGKGTLNTGELFF.